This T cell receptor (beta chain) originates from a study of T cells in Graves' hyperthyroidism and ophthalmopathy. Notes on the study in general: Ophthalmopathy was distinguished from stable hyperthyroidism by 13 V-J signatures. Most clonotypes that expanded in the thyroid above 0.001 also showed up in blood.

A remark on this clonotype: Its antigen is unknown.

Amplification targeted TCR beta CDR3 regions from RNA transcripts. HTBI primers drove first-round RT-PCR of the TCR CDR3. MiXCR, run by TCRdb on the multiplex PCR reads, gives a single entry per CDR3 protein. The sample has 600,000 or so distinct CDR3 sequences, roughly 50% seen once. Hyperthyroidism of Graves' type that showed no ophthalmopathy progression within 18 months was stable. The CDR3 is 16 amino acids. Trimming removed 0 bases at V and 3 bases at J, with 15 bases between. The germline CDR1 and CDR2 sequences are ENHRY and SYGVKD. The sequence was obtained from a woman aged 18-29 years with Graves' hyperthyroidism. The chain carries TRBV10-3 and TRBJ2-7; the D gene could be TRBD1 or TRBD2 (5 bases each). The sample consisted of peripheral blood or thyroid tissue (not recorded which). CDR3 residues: CAISESQGASFYEQYF. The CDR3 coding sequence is TGTGCCATCAGTGAGTCTCAAGGGGCTAGCTTCTACGAGCAGTACTTC.